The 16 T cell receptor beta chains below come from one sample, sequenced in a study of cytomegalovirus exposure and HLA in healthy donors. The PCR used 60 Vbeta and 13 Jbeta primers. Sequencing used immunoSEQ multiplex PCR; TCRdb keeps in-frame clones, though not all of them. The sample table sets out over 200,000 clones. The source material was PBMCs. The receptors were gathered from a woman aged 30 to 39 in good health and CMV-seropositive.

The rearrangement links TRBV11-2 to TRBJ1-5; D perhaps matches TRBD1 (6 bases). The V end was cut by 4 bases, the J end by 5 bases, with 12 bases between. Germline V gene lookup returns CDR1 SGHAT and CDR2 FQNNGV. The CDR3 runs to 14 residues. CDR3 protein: CASSSQGEDQPQHF. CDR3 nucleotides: TGTGCCAGCAGCTCACAGGGTGAGGATCAGCCCCAGCATTTT. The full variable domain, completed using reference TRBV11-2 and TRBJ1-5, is EAGVAQSPRYKIIEKRQSVAFWCNPISGHATLYWYQQILGQGPKLLIQFQNNGVVDDSQLPKDRFSAERLKGVDSTLKIQPAKLEDSAVYLCASSSQGEDQPQHFGDGTRLSIL.

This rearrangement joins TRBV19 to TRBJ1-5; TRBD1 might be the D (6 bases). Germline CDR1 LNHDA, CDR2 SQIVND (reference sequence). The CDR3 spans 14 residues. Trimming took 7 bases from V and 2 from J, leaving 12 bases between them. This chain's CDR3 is CASKEHRGNQPQHF. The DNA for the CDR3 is TGTGCCAGTAAAGAACACAGGGGCAATCAGCCCCAGCATTTT.

The CDR3 DNA sequence: TGTGCCAGCAGTGAAGCAAAGGGGACAGACCAAGAGACCCAGTACTTC. It codes for CASSEAKGTDQETQYF. The chain employs TRBV6-1 and TRBJ2-5; 7 nucleotides agree with TRBD1. Germline assignment: CDR1 MNHNS and CDR2 SASEGT. The CDR3 sequence is 16 residues long. With V trimmed by 0 bases and J by 0 bases, 4 bases remained unmatched.

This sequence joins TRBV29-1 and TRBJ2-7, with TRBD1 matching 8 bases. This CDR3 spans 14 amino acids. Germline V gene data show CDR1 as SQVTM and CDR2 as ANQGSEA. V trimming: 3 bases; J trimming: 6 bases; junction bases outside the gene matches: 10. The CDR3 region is CSVDSRTGRGEQYF. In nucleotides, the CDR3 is TGCAGCGTTGATTCTCGGACAGGGAGAGGCGAGCAGTACTTC.

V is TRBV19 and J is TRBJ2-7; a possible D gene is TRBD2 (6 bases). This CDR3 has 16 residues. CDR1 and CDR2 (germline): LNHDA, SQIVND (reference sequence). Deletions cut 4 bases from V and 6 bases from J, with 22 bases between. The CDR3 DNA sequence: TGTGCCAGTAGTACCCCGAGAGCGGGTACCTTGTTCGAGCAGTACTTC. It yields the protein CASSTPRAGTLFEQYF.

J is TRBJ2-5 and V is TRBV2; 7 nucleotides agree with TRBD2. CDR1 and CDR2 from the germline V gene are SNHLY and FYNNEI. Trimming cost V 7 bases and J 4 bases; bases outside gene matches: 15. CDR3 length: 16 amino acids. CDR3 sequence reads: CASTREARGFGETQYF. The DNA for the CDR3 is TGTGCCAGCACTCGGGAGGCCCGAGGATTCGGAGAGACCCAGTACTTC.

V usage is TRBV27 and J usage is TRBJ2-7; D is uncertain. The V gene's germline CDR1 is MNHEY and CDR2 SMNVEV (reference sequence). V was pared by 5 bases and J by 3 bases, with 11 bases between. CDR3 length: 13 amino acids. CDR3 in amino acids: CASSPRIFYEQYF. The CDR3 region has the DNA TGTGCCAGCAGTCCGCGGATTTTCTACGAGCAGTACTTC.

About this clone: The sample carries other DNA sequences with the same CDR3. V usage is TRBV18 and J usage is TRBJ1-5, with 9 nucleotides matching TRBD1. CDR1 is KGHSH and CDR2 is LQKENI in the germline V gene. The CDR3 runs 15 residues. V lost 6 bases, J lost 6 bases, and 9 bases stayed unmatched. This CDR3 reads CASSPGTGNGQPQHF. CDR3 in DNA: TGTGCCAGCTCGCCCGGGACAGGGAACGGTCAGCCCCAGCATTTT.

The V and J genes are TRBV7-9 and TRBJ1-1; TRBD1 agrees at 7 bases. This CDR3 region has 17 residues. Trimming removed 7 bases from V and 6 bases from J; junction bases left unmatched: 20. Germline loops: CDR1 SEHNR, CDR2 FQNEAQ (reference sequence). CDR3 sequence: CASTPTAGGRESSEAFF. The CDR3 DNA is TGTGCCAGCACCCCCACTGCAGGGGGTCGGGAATCTTCTGAAGCTTTCTTT.

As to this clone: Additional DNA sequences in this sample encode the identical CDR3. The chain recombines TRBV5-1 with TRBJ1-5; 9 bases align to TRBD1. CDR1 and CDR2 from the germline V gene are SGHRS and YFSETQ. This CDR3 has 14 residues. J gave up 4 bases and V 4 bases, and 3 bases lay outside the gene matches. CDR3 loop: CASSTGTGNQPQHF. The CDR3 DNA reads TGCGCCAGCAGCACCGGGACAGGGAATCAGCCCCAGCATTTT.

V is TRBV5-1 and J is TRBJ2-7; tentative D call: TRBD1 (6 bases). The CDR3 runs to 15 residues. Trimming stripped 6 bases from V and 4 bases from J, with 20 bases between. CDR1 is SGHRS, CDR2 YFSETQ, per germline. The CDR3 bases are TGCGCCAGCAAACAAGCACAGGGCATTGGGTACGAGCAGTACTTC. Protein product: CASKQAQGIGYEQYF.

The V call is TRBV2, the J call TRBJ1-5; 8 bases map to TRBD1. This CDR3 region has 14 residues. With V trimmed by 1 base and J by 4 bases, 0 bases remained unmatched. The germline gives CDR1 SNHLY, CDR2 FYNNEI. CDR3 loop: CASSEGTGNQPQHF. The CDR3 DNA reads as TGTGCCAGCAGTGAAGGGACAGGGAATCAGCCCCAGCATTTT.

The CDR3 DNA reads TGTGCCAGTAGAGGGGTTATTTCGACGGACGAGCAGTACTTC. Amino acid sequence: CASRGVISTDEQYF. This rearrangement joins TRBV19 to TRBJ2-7; possible D gene TRBD1, 5 bases. Trimming cost V 6 bases and J 5 bases, with 17 bases left between them. Germline values: CDR1 LNHDA, CDR2 SQIVND (reference sequence). The length of the CDR3 is 14 residues.

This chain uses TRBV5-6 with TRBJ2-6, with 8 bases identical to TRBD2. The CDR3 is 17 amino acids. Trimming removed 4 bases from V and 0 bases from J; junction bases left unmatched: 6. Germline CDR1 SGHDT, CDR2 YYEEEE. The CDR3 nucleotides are TGTGCCAGCAGCCCCCGTGCGGGGGGCTCTGGGGCCAACGTCCTGACTTTC. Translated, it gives CASSPRAGGSGANVLTF.

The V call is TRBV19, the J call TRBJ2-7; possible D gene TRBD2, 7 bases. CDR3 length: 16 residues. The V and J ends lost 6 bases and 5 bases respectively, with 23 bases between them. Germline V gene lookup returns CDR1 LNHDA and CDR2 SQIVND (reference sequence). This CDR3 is CASRRGGRSLLHEQYF. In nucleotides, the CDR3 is TGTGCCAGTAGGCGCGGGGGCCGGAGCTTACTTCACGAGCAGTACTTC. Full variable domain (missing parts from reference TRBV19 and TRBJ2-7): DGGITQSPKYLFRKEGQNVTLSCEQNLNHDAMYWYRQDPGQGLRLIYYSQIVNDFQKGDIAEGYSVSREKKESFPLTVTSAQKNPTAFYLCASRRGGRSLLHEQYFGPGTRLTVT.

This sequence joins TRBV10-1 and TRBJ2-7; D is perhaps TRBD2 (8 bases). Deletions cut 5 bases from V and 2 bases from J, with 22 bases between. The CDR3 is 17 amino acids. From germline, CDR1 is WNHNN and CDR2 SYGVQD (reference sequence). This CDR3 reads CASSRGGTGVYAYEQYF. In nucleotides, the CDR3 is TGCGCCAGCAGTCGGGGGGGAACAGGGGTTTATGCCTACGAGCAGTACTTC.